The rows below give T cell receptor beta chains drawn from one sample of a study of T cells in Graves' hyperthyroidism and ophthalmopathy. TCRdb reprocessed the multiplex PCR reads via MiXCR and lists one record per CDR3 protein. The sample holds more than 350,000 distinct CDR3 sequences, around 14% seen once. The sequenced material came from blood. These receptor sequences come from a woman aged 25 to 39 with Graves' hyperthyroidism. Both conserved end residues are part of each CDR3. The D gene is left open where the match is weak. Part of the rows lack a size; the others show once, few, many or a class for expanded clones.

CDR3 protein: CASRQTSPNEQFF
CDR3 DNA: TGTGCCAGCAGGCAGACATCCCCTAATGAGCAGTTCTTC
D gene: -
V gene: TRBV6-2/TRBV6-3
clone size: -
J gene: TRBJ2-1

CDR3 protein: CASSGLAGVGTTQYF
CDR3 DNA: TGTGCCAGCAGCGGACTAGCGGGAGTGGGTACAACCCAGTACTTC
D gene: TRBD2
V gene: TRBV5-5
clone size: few
J gene: TRBJ2-5

CDR3 protein: CSAPTSSGITYEQYF
CDR3 DNA: TGCAGTGCCCCTACCTCTAGCGGGATCACCTACGAGCAGTACTTC
D gene: TRBD2
V gene: TRBV20-1
clone size: many
J gene: TRBJ2-7

CDR3 protein: CASSPGDSPQETQYF
CDR3 DNA: TGTGCCAGCAGCCCGGGGGACAGCCCCCAAGAGACCCAGTACTTC
D gene: -
V gene: TRBV5-4
clone size: -
J gene: TRBJ2-5

CDR3 protein: CASTNGHGSYNEQFF
CDR3 DNA: TGCGCCAGCACCAATGGTCACGGGAGTTACAATGAGCAGTTCTTC
D gene: -
V gene: TRBV5-1
clone size: few
J gene: TRBJ2-1

CDR3 protein: CASSLQGVVADTQYF
CDR3 DNA: TGTGCCAGCAGCCTACAGGGGGTAGTGGCAGATACGCAGTATTTT
D gene: TRBD1
V gene: TRBV7-9
clone size: few
J gene: TRBJ2-3

CDR3 protein: CASRPSGAYTGELFF
CDR3 DNA: TGTGCCAGCAGACCTAGCGGGGCTTACACCGGGGAGCTGTTTTTT
D gene: TRBD2
V gene: TRBV3-1
clone size: few
J gene: TRBJ2-2

CDR3 protein: CSACETSGRTDTQYF
CDR3 DNA: TGCAGTGCTTGCGAGACTAGCGGGCGAACAGATACGCAGTATTTT
D gene: TRBD2
V gene: TRBV20-1
clone size: many
J gene: TRBJ2-3

CDR3 protein: CASSPPGLAPVQETQYF
CDR3 DNA: TGTGCCAGCAGCCCACCCGGTTTGGCGCCCGTCCAAGAGACCCAGTACTTC
D gene: -
V gene: TRBV7-3
clone size: many
J gene: TRBJ2-5

CDR3 protein: CASSPPGLGYSEQFF
CDR3 DNA: TGTGCCAGCAGTCCACCGGGACTTGGTTATAGTGAGCAGTTCTTC
D gene: -
V gene: TRBV6-1
clone size: -
J gene: TRBJ2-1

CDR3 protein: CSAETGDTEAFF
CDR3 DNA: TGCAGTGCTGAAACAGGGGACACTGAAGCTTTCTTT
D gene: TRBD1
V gene: TRBV20-1
clone size: -
J gene: TRBJ1-1

CDR3 protein: CSAKHESDTEAFF
CDR3 DNA: TGCAGTGCGAAGCACGAGTCGGACACTGAAGCTTTCTTT
D gene: -
V gene: TRBV20-1
clone size: many
J gene: TRBJ1-1

CDR3 protein: CASTHGTAPVTEAFF
CDR3 DNA: TGTGCCAGCACTCACGGGACAGCTCCCGTCACTGAAGCTTTCTTT
D gene: TRBD1
V gene: TRBV6-1
clone size: few
J gene: TRBJ1-1

CDR3 protein: CASSLRGGRGENEQFF
CDR3 DNA: TGTGCCAGCAGTTTAAGGGGCGGGAGGGGAGAGAATGAGCAGTTCTTC
D gene: TRBD2
V gene: TRBV27
clone size: many
J gene: TRBJ2-1

CDR3 protein: CASSDGVNQPQHF
CDR3 DNA: TGTGCCAGCAGTGATGGCGTCAATCAGCCCCAGCATTTT
D gene: -
V gene: TRBV2
clone size: -
J gene: TRBJ1-5

CDR3 protein: CASADGTSGTDTQYF
CDR3 DNA: TGTGCCAGCGCAGACGGGACTAGCGGCACAGATACGCAGTATTTT
D gene: TRBD2
V gene: TRBV18
clone size: many
J gene: TRBJ2-3

CDR3 protein: CASSQGNSNQPQHF
CDR3 DNA: TGTGCCAGCAGCCAAGGGAATAGCAATCAGCCCCAGCATTTT
D gene: -
V gene: TRBV14
clone size: -
J gene: TRBJ1-5